A single sample gave rise to the 16 T cell receptor beta chains below, sequenced in a study of control samples from healthy donors and cancer patients. Profiled with immunoSEQ multiplex PCR; TCRdb holds only in-frame clones, not every one. The table has about 89,000 clones, more than 75% seen once. Sequencing was done on a sample of blood. These receptors came from a man aged 30 to 45 in good health.

The chain has TRBV5-1 and TRBJ2-1; D call uncertain. The germline V gene encodes CDR1 SGHRS and CDR2 YFSETQ. The CDR3 is 15 residues long. V lost 1 base and J 0 bases, leaving 8 bases between the germline ends. The CDR3 nucleotides are TGCGCCAGCAGCTTGCACTTCAGCTCCTACAATGAGCAGTTCTTC. Its translation: CASSLHFSSYNEQFF.

The CDR3 sequence is CASSSQGAQSPLHF. In DNA form, the CDR3 reads TGTGCCAGCAGTTCCCAGGGGGCCCAGTCACCCCTCCACTTT. This rearrangement joins TRBV6-1 to TRBJ1-6; 8 bases fit TRBD1. V trimming: 5 bases; J trimming: 10 bases; junction bases outside the gene matches: 7. The CDR3 runs to 14 residues. Germline CDR1 and CDR2: MNHNS and SASEGT.

The V call is TRBV6-5, the J call TRBJ1-4; D is possibly TRBD1 (6 bases). Germline CDR1 reads MNHEY; CDR2 reads SVGAGI. This CDR3 has 15 amino acids. Trimming took 6 bases from V and 3 from J, leaving 14 bases between them. The CDR3, as DNA: TGTGCCAGCAGCTCCCAGGGGTTGGCTAATGAAAAACTGTTTTTT. Encoded protein: CASSSQGLANEKLFF.

The chain couples TRBV5-6 to TRBJ2-7; D is ambiguous. The length of the CDR3 is 13 residues. Germline loops: CDR1 SGHDT, CDR2 YYEEEE. The germline V and J ends were trimmed by 2 bases and 2 bases, with 8 bases remaining between them. The DNA for the CDR3 is TGTGCCAGCAGCTTCGGACGGACCTACGAGCAGTACTTC. This codes for CASSFGRTYEQYF.

The chain employs TRBV19 and TRBJ1-5; unclear D gene. The CDR3 has 9 amino acids. Germline V gene sequence: CDR1 LNHDA, CDR2 SQIVND (reference sequence). Trimming took off 5 bases at V and 9 bases at J, with 2 bases between the two ends. CDR3 coding DNA: TGTGCCAGTAGTTCGCCCCAGCATTTT. It yields the protein CASSSPQHF.

The gene calls are TRBV5-1 and TRBJ2-3, with 10 bases identical to TRBD2. This CDR3 is 16 amino acids long. V lost 3 bases and J lost 1; bases outside the gene matches: 5. CDR1 and CDR2 from the germline V gene are SGHRS and YFSETQ. The CDR3 protein is CASSSTTSGGTDTQYF. The CDR3 DNA follows: TGCGCCAGCAGCTCCACCACTAGCGGGGGCACAGATACGCAGTATTTT.

The chain employs TRBV27 and TRBJ1-5; the D gene is possibly TRBD1 (5 bases). The CDR3 extends over 14 amino acids. V lost 3 bases and J 4 bases, leaving 10 bases between the germline ends. Germline CDR1 is MNHEY and CDR2 is SMNVEV (reference sequence). The CDR3 DNA follows: TGTGCCAGCAGTTTCGCCCAGGGTAATCAGCCCCAGCATTTT. Translating it yields CASSFAQGNQPQHF.

This chain uses TRBV5-1 with TRBJ2-3; no firm D call. In germline, CDR1 is SGHRS, CDR2 YFSETQ. V was trimmed by 5 bases and J by 0 bases, leaving 10 bases between them. The CDR3 contains 14 residues. The CDR3 region has the DNA TGCGCCAGCAGAGTTTCCTCGAGCACAGATACGCAGTATTTT. Its translation: CASRVSSSTDTQYF.

This clone occurred a few times. The chain combines TRBV5-1 with TRBJ2-3; 9 bases are shared with TRBD1. The CDR3 length is 12 residues. With 3 bases clipped from V and 10 bases from J, the junction kept 3 bases outside the gene matches. Germline V CDR1 and CDR2: SGHRS, YFSETQ. The CDR3 DNA reads as TGCGCCAGCAGCTGGACAGGGGCCCCGCAGTATTTT. Protein product: CASSWTGAPQYF. Drawing the rest from reference TRBV5-1 and TRBJ2-3, the complete variable domain is KAGVTQTPRYLIKTRGQQVTLSCSPISGHRSVSWYQQTPGQGLQFLFEYFSETQRNKGNFPGRFSGRQFSNSRSEMNVSTLELGDSALYLCASSWTGAPQYFGPGTRLTVL.

The V and J genes are TRBV24-1 and TRBJ2-5, with D hard to call. The ends were cut back, 5 bases at V and 1 base at J, with 1 base in the middle. Germline-derived CDR1 and CDR2 are KGHDR and SFDVKD. This CDR3 has 11 amino acids. CDR3 DNA: TGTGCCACCAGTGCCCAAGAGACCCAGTACTTC. This sequence encodes CATSAQETQYF.

The chain recombines TRBV6-4 with TRBJ2-2; D uncertain. Germline CDR1 is MRHNA and CDR2 is SNTAGT. The CDR3 contains 15 residues. V was trimmed by 0 bases and J by 0 bases, leaving 5 bases between them. Here the CDR3 DNA reads TGTGCCAGCAGTGACTCAGGACCGAACACCGGGGAGCTGTTTTTT. Protein: CASSDSGPNTGELFF.

Only a few counts were recorded for this clone. The chain has TRBV24-1 and TRBJ2-3; no firm D call. The CDR3 covers 14 residues. Germline assignment: CDR1 KGHDR and CDR2 SFDVKD. Trimming left V 9 bases short and J 3 bases short, with 15 bases between. CDR3 bases: TGTGCCACCGCTAACGAAATGGGAACAGATACGCAGTATTTT. This sequence encodes CATANEMGTDTQYF.

The gene calls are TRBV7-9 and TRBJ2-6; D may match TRBD1 or TRBD2 (6 bases each). Trimming left V 4 bases short and J 4 bases short, with 14 bases between. The length of the CDR3 is 16 residues. Per the germline V gene, CDR1 is SEHNR and CDR2 is FQNEAQ (reference sequence). CDR3 sequence (DNA): TGTGCCAGCAGCTGGGGGGCGGGCAACGGGGCCAACGTCCTGACTTTC. Translating it yields CASSWGAGNGANVLTF.

The rearrangement uses TRBV11-1 and TRBJ2-7; TRBD1 might be the D (6 bases). Germline CDR1 reads SGHAT; CDR2 reads FQDESV (reference sequence). Between the trimmed V and J ends, which lost 5 bases and 2 bases, there was a span of 10 bases. This CDR3 has 13 residues. The CDR3 sequence is CASSRQETYEQYF. CDR3 DNA sequence: TGTGCCAGCAGCCGACAGGAGACCTACGAGCAGTACTTC.

With respect to this clone: Other DNA sequences of this sample code for an identical CDR3. The chain recombines TRBV28 with TRBJ1-5; no reliable D call. Per the germline V gene, CDR1 is MDHEN and CDR2 is SYDVKM. Trimming took 2 bases from V and 2 from J, leaving 4 bases between them. The CDR3 contains 13 residues. The CDR3 DNA follows: TGTGCCAGCAGTTTAGATGGCAATCAGCCCCAGCATTTT. It yields the protein CASSLDGNQPQHF.

The chain uses TRBV7-8 and TRBJ2-5; TRBD2 matches at 7 bases. The CDR3 runs 14 residues. The ends lost 4 bases at V and 5 bases at J; junction bases unmatched: 7. From germline, CDR1 is SGHVS and CDR2 FQNEAQ. The CDR3 protein is CASSSLWGGETQYF. CDR3 nucleotides: TGTGCCAGCAGCTCCCTTTGGGGAGGGGAGACCCAGTACTTC. The variable domain in full, with the rest retrieved from reference TRBV7-8 and TRBJ2-5, is GAGVSQSPRYKVAKRGQDVALRCDPISGHVSLFWYQQALGQGPEFLTYFQNEAQLDKSGLPSDRFFAERPEGSVSTLKIQRTQQEDSAVYLCASSSLWGGETQYFGPGTRLLVL.